This entry features one T cell receptor (beta chain) sequence. Its target is not known. Execution of the assay was at deep level. Assay used: immunoSEQ multiplex PCR; TCRdb lists only in-frame clones, some missing. The sample yields over 95,000 clones, 68% seen once. CDR3 length: 15 residues. With 6 bases clipped from V and 0 bases from J, the junction kept 4 bases outside the gene matches. The V gene's germline CDR1 is SNHLY and CDR2 FYNNEI. The sample comes from a study of shared clonotypes between healthy human individuals. Study-wide results and caveats: A handful of donors showed sharing of around 5.3% of naive CD4 clonotypes. Sequencing depth was expected to influence donor clonotype sharing.

The sample was memory CD8+ T cells sorted from blood. The subset denotes: CD45RO+ cells pooled with CCR7-negative TemRA cells. This chain connects TRBV2 to TRBJ2-7; TRBD2 matches 11 bases. The origin of this receptor is a woman under 40 in good health. The CDR3: CASRRLAGPSYEQYF. CDR3 nucleotide sequence: TGTGCCAGCAGGAGACTAGCGGGGCCCTCCTACGAGCAGTACTTC.